This passage covers 24 T cell receptor beta chains from one sample sequenced in a study of CD8+ T cells in alopecia areata. RNA extraction was followed by reverse transcription into cDNA, which acted as the sequencing template. Sequencing used immunoSEQ multiplex PCR; TCRdb keeps in-frame clones, though not all of them. The profile shows 150,000 to 200,000 clones, around 71% of them singletons. The material was CD8+ T cells sorted from blood, obtained at week 0. The source of these receptors is a human donor with alopecia areata.

This clone was counted only a few times. V is TRBV13 and J is TRBJ1-3; possible D gene TRBD1, 6 bases. Germline CDR1 is PRHDT and CDR2 is FYEKMQ (reference sequence). The CDR3 contains 14 residues. The V end was cut by 8 bases, the J end by 2 bases, with 13 bases between. The CDR3 is CASVASGAGNTIYF. Here the CDR3 DNA reads TGTGCCAGCGTTGCCTCAGGGGCTGGAAACACCATATATTTT.

This rearrangement joins TRBV10-3 to TRBJ2-3, with 8 positions matching TRBD2. Germline V gives CDR1 ENHRY, CDR2 SYGVKD. V shed 2 bases, J shed 0 bases, and the junction held 4 bases outside the gene matches. The CDR3 contains 16 residues. The CDR3 here is CAISERGGTSTDTQYF. The DNA for the CDR3 is TGTGCCATCAGTGAGCGGGGGGGTACCAGCACAGATACGCAGTATTTT.

As regards this clone: At the DNA level, this CDR3 is encoded by other sequences in the same sample as well. V is TRBV5-6 and J is TRBJ2-5; D gene unclear. V gave up 2 bases and J gave up 4 bases, with 3 bases separating them. Germline CDR1 is SGHDT and CDR2 is YYEEEE. The CDR3 loop spans 11 amino acids. CDR3 sequence (DNA): TGTGCCAGCAGCTTCGGAGAGACCCAGTACTTC. Protein product: CASSFGETQYF. Looking up the rest from reference TRBV5-6 and TRBJ2-5 gives the full variable domain: DAGVTQSPTHLIKTRGQQVTLRCSPKSGHDTVSWYQQALGQGPQFIFQYYEEEERQRGNFPDRFSGHQFPNYSSELNVNALLLGDSALYLCASSFGETQYFGPGTRLLVL.

The chain carries TRBV29-1 and TRBJ1-2, with unresolved D. In germline, CDR1 is SQVTM, CDR2 ANQGSEA. The CDR3 loop spans 12 amino acids. Deletions cut 2 bases from V and 6 bases from J, with 10 bases between. The CDR3 nucleotides read TGCAGCGTTGAATCCCGGTTTGATGGCTACACCTTC. Translated: CSVESRFDGYTF.

The CDR3 is CAISEPRTGPLNTEAFF. The CDR3 DNA reads TGTGCCATCAGTGAGCCGCGGACAGGGCCTCTGAACACTGAAGCTTTCTTT. The chain joins TRBV10-3 to TRBJ1-1; TRBD1 matches 8 bases. The V gene's germline CDR1 is ENHRY and CDR2 SYGVKD. The CDR3 spans 17 residues. Trimming took 2 bases from V and 0 from J; bases not matched to a gene: 8.

This rearrangement joins TRBV29-1 to TRBJ2-1; maybe TRBD1 (5 bases). Trimming shortened V by 7 bases and J by 9 bases, and 13 bases separated the two germline ends. The CDR3 runs to 11 residues. Germline CDR1 SQVTM, CDR2 ANQGSEA. The CDR3 nucleotides read TGCAGCGATATCCAGGGATTTGAGCAGTTCTTC. As protein: CSDIQGFEQFF.

The chain is built from TRBV18 and TRBJ2-1, with unresolved D. The CDR3 has 14 amino acids. V was shortened by 6 bases and J by 3 bases, with 12 bases between the two germline ends. Germline V CDR1 and CDR2: KGHSH, LQKENI. DNA for the CDR3: TGTGCCAGCTCGCGAAGGGCGTACTACAATGAGCAGTTCTTC. This translates into CASSRRAYYNEQFF. Full variable domain (outside the CDR3, taken from reference TRBV18 and TRBJ2-1): NAGVMQNPRHLVRRRGQEARLRCSPMKGHSHVYWYRQLPEEGLKFMVYLQKENIIDESGMPKERFSAEFPKEGPSILRIQQVVRGDSAAYFCASSRRAYYNEQFFGPGTRLTVL.

The chain employs TRBV9 and TRBJ2-5, with 7 bases aligning to TRBD2. Germline CDR1 SGDLS, CDR2 YYNGEE. The CDR3 extends over 15 amino acids. Germline trimming cut 3 bases from V and 5 bases from J; bases unmatched to any gene: 10. CDR3: CASSGKSGTWETQYF. The CDR3 coding sequence is TGTGCCAGCAGCGGAAAAAGCGGGACCTGGGAGACCCAGTACTTC.

V usage is TRBV6-5 and J usage is TRBJ2-7, with 7 bases aligning to TRBD2. J lost 5 bases, V lost 9 bases, and 13 bases had no gene match. This CDR3 contains 14 residues. From germline, CDR1 is MNHEY and CDR2 SVGAGI. In DNA form, the CDR3 reads TGTGCCAGTTACCATAGCGGGTTTAAAGACGAGCAGTACTTC. Protein sequence: CASYHSGFKDEQYF.

This sequence joins TRBV7-9 and TRBJ1-1; perhaps TRBD1 as D (6 bases). Germline CDR1 SEHNR, CDR2 FQNEAQ (reference sequence). The CDR3 is made up of 14 amino acids. V was cut by 8 bases and J by 1 base, with 14 bases left in between. The CDR3 loop is CASLVGGQNTEAFF. CDR3 nucleotides: TGTGCCAGCCTGGTGGGGGGACAGAACACTGAAGCTTTCTTT. The full variable domain, completed using reference TRBV7-9 and TRBJ1-1, is DTGVSQNPRHKITKRGQNVTFRCDPISEHNRLYWYRQTLGQGPEFLTYFQNEAQLEKSRLLSDRFSAERPKGSFSTLEIQRTEQGDSAMYLCASLVGGQNTEAFFGQGTRLTVV.

V and J are TRBV29-1 and TRBJ2-2; 8 bases line up with TRBD1. Per the germline V gene, CDR1 is SQVTM and CDR2 is ANQGSEA. The CDR3 spans 16 residues. V shed 6 bases and J 7 bases; nucleotides not matched to a gene: 16. CDR3 nucleotide sequence: TGCAGCGTAATGGTGGCAGGGGGCGACGATGTCGGGGAGCTGTTTTTT. Its protein product is CSVMVAGGDDVGELFF.

The chain uses TRBV27 and TRBJ2-2; tentatively, D is TRBD1 or TRBD2 (7 bases each). V was clipped by 10 bases and J by 4 bases, with 25 bases between them. CDR1 is MNHEY and CDR2 is SMNVEV in the germline V gene (reference sequence). This CDR3 comprises 17 residues. The CDR3 DNA sequence: TGTGCCACCCATTCTAACGACAGGGAGGGATTCACCGGGGAGCTGTTTTTT. It is translated as CATHSNDREGFTGELFF.

V usage is TRBV5-6 and J usage is TRBJ2-7; D may be TRBD1 or TRBD2 (5 bases each). The ends were cut back, 4 bases at V and 6 bases at J, with 14 bases in the middle. Germline CDR1 and CDR2: SGHDT and YYEEEE. This CDR3 region has 13 residues. CDR3 amino acids: CASSVGAYGEQYF. CDR3 DNA sequence: TGTGCCAGCAGCGTCGGGGCCTACGGCGAGCAGTACTTC.

This chain uses TRBV5-4 with TRBJ2-1; no clear D gene. The CDR3 spans 15 residues. Trimming took 4 bases from V and 6 from J, leaving 17 bases between them. CDR1 is SGHNT, CDR2 YYREEE, per germline (reference sequence). Here the CDR3 DNA reads TGTGCCAGCAGCCTGGACGACCGGGCGGCCAATGAGCAGTTCTTC. It yields the protein CASSLDDRAANEQFF.

V usage is TRBV9 and J usage is TRBJ2-1; possibly TRBD2 for D (5 bases). In germline, CDR1 is SGDLS, CDR2 YYNGEE. V gave up 0 bases and J gave up 3 bases, with 10 bases separating them. This CDR3 is built from 15 residues. The CDR3 sequence: CASSVGSALYNEQFF. The DNA for the CDR3 is TGTGCCAGCAGCGTAGGTAGCGCGCTCTACAATGAGCAGTTCTTC.

The chain recombines TRBV5-1 with TRBJ1-3; D not certain. In germline, CDR1 is SGHRS, CDR2 YFSETQ. V lost 4 bases to trimming and J lost 0 bases, with 5 bases between them. The length of the CDR3 is 13 residues. The DNA of the CDR3 is TGCGCCAGCAGCCGAGGCTCTGGAAACACCATATATTTT. Its translation: CASSRGSGNTIYF.

The chain links TRBV5-6 to TRBJ1-2, with 9 nucleotides matching TRBD1. With 3 bases clipped from V and 7 bases from J, the junction kept 7 bases outside the gene matches. The germline gives CDR1 SGHDT, CDR2 YYEEEE. The CDR3 extends over 14 amino acids. CDR3 amino acids: CASSSGQGLGGYTF. The CDR3 DNA reads as TGTGCCAGCAGCTCCGGACAGGGGTTAGGTGGCTACACCTTC.

This chain joins TRBV10-3 and TRBJ2-7; D could derive from TRBD1 or TRBD2 (6 bases each). The CDR3 covers 13 residues. The V end was cut by 3 bases, the J end by 5 bases, with 11 bases between. Germline V CDR1 and CDR2: ENHRY, SYGVKD. The DNA for the CDR3 is TGTGCCATCAGTGAAGGGGGGATACACGAGCAGTACTTC. Protein: CAISEGGIHEQYF.

CDR3 sequence (DNA): TGTGCTAGTGGTCTCACCACAGGGCTAGAGACCCAGTACTTC. This codes for CASGLTTGLETQYF. The chain carries TRBV12-5 and TRBJ2-5; weak D call: TRBD1 (6 bases). Trimming removed 5 bases from V and 4 bases from J, with 14 bases in between. The CDR3 totals 14 residues. CDR1 LGHNT and CDR2 FRNRAP come from the germline V gene.

The CDR3, as DNA: TGTGCCAGCAGCTTGGGAGGAGCGGGGGAACTAAAAAGCACAGATACGCAGTATTTT. Protein: CASSLGGAGELKSTDTQYF. The chain carries TRBV5-6 and TRBJ2-3, with 8 bases matching TRBD2. The V gene's germline CDR1 is SGHDT and CDR2 YYEEEE. The CDR3 contains 19 residues. V gave up 0 bases and J gave up 0 bases; unmatched junction bases: 12.

In its sample, this clone was seen a few times. The CDR3 nucleotides read TGTGCCAGCAGCGGTAGCGGGGGCCCCACAGATACGCAGTATTTT. It is translated as CASSGSGGPTDTQYF. The rearrangement links TRBV5-6 to TRBJ2-3, with 9 bases fitting TRBD2. Germline V CDR1 and CDR2: SGHDT, YYEEEE. CDR3 length equals 15 residues. The J segment lost 2 bases and the V segment lost 4 bases, leaving 5 bases of the junction unmatched.

This chain connects TRBV4-1 to TRBJ1-2; D remains ambiguous. The V gene's germline CDR1 is MGHRA and CDR2 YSYEKL. The ends were cut back, 4 bases at V and 8 bases at J, with 5 bases in the middle. CDR3 length equals 10 residues. The CDR3 DNA is TGCGCCAGCAGCCGGGGAGGCTACACCTTC. Protein: CASSRGGYTF.

The chain has TRBV27 and TRBJ2-3, with 7 bases that match TRBD2. The CDR3 is made up of 14 amino acids. Germline CDR1 reads MNHEY; CDR2 reads SMNVEV (reference sequence). V was pared by 3 bases and J by 2 bases, with 2 bases of the junction left unmatched. The CDR3 DNA sequence: TGTGCCAGCAGTTTGGGGGGGAACACAGATACGCAGTATTTT. It yields the protein CASSLGGNTDTQYF.

This clone appeared a few times. The chain carries TRBV30 and TRBJ1-5; 7 nucleotides line up with TRBD1. The V gene end was trimmed by 6 bases and the J gene end by 3 bases; junction bases not matched to a gene: 2. CDR1 is GTSNPN, CDR2 SVGIG, per germline (reference sequence). The CDR3 contains 12 residues. The CDR3 loop reads CACQGDNQPQHF. For the CDR3, the DNA is TGTGCCTGTCAGGGGGACAATCAGCCCCAGCATTTT.